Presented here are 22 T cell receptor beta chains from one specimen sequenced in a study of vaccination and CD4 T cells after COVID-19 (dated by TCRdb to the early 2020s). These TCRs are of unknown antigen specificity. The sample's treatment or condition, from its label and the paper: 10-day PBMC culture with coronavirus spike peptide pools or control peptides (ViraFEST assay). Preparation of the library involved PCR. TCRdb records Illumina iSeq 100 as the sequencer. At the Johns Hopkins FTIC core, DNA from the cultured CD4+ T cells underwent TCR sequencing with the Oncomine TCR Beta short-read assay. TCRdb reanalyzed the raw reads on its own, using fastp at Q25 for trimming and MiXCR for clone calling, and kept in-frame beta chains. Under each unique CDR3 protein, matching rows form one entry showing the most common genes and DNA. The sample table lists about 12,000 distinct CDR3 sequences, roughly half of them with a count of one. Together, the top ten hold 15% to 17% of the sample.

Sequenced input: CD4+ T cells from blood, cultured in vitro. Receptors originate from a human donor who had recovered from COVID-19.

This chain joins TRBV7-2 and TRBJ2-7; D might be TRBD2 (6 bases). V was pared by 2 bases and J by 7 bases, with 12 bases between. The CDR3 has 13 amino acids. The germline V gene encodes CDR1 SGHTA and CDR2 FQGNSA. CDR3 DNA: TGTGCCAGCAGCTTAACGGGGGTGAGGGAGCAGTACTTC. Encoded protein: CASSLTGVREQYF.

CDR3 bases: TGTGCCAGCAGCTTAGTAGGTGTCGGTTACACGCAAGAGACCCAGTACTTC. Translation gives CASSLVGVGYTQETQYF. The genes are TRBV7-2 and TRBJ2-5; D uncertain. Germline V gene data show CDR1 as SGHTA and CDR2 as FQGNSA. The germline V and J ends were trimmed by 1 base and 2 bases, with 17 bases remaining between them. The CDR3 sequence is 17 residues long.

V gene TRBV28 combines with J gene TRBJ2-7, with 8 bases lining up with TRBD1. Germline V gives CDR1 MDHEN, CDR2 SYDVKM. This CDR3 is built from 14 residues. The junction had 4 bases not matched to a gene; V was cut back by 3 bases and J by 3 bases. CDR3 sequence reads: CASSFPGTGYEQYF. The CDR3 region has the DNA TGTGCCAGCAGTTTTCCCGGGACAGGCTACGAGCAGTACTTC.

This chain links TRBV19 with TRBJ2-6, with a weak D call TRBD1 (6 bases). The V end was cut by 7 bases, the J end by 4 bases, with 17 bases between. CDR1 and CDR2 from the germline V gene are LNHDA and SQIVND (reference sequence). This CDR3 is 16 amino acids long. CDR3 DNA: TGTGCCAGTAATTCGCTGACCGGGACAGGGGCCAACGTCCTGACTTTC. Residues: CASNSLTGTGANVLTF.

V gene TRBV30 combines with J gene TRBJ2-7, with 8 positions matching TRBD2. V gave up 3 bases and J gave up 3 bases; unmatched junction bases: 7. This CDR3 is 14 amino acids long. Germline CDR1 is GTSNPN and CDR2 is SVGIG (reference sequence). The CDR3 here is CAWRGAGANYEQYF. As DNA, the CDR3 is TGTGCCTGGAGAGGAGCGGGAGCCAACTACGAGCAGTACTTC.

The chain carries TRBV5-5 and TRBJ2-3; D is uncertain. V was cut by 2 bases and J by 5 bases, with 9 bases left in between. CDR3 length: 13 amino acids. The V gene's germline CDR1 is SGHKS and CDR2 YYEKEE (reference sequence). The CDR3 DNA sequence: TGTGCCAGCAGCTTTAGGGAAGGAGATACGCAGTATTTT. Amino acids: CASSFREGDTQYF.

The CDR3 DNA is TGTGCCAGCAGCCGGCAAAATACGCAGTATTTT. Amino acid sequence: CASSRQNTQYF. V gene TRBV6-1 combines with J gene TRBJ2-3; D is undetermined. V was cut by 6 bases and J by 7 bases, with 8 bases left in between. The CDR3 sequence is 11 residues long. Germline V gene data show CDR1 as MNHNS and CDR2 as SASEGT.

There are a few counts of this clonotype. The DNA for the CDR3 is TGTGCCAGCAGACAGCTGAGTAACACTGAAGCTTTCTTT. Translated: CASRQLSNTEAFF. This chain uses TRBV12-3 or TRBV12-4 with TRBJ1-1; D call uncertain. Trimming pared 6 bases from V and 2 bases from J, leaving 10 bases between. This CDR3 region has 13 residues.

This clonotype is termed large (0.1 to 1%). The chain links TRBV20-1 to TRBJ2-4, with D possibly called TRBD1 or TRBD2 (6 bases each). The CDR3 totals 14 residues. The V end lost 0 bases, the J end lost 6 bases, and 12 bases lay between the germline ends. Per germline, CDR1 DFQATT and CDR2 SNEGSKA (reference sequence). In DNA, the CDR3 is TGCAGTGCTAGAGATTCGGGGGCGGGAAACATTCAGTACTTC. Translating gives CSARDSGAGNIQYF.

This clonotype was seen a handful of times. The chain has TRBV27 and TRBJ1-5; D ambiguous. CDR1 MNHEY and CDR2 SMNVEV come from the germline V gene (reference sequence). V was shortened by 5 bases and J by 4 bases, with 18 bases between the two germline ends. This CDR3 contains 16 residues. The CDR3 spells CASSPWTGRGNQPQHF. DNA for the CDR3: TGTGCCAGCAGTCCCTGGACGGGTCGAGGGAATCAGCCCCAGCATTTT.

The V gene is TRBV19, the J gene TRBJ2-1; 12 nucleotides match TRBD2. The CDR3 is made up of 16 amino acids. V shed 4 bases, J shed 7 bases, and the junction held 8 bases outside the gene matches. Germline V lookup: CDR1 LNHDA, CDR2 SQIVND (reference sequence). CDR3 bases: TGTGCCAGTAGTACCCCCCTAGCGGGAGGGCCAAATGAGCAGTTCTTC. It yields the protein CASSTPLAGGPNEQFF.

The CDR3 nucleotides are TGTGCCAGCAGTCAAGGGTCGACGAGCAATCAGCCCCAGCATTTT. Its translation is CASSQGSTSNQPQHF. The rearrangement uses TRBV6-1 and TRBJ1-5; unclear D gene. V lost 5 bases, J lost 1 base, and 12 bases lay in between. This CDR3 spans 15 amino acids. The germline V gene encodes CDR1 MNHNS and CDR2 SASEGT.

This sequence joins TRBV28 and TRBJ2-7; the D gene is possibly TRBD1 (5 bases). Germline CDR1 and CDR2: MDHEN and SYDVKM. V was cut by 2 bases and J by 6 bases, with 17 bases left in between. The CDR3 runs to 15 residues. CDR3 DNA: TGTGCCAGCAGTTTAACCCTCGGCAGGGCGGCCGAGCAGTACTTC. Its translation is CASSLTLGRAAEQYF.

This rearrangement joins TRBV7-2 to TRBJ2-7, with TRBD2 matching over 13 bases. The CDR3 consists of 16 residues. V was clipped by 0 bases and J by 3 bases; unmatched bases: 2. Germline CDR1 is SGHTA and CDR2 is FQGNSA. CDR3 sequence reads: CASSLATSGRFYEQYF. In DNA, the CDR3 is TGTGCCAGCAGCTTAGCGACTAGCGGGAGGTTCTACGAGCAGTACTTC.

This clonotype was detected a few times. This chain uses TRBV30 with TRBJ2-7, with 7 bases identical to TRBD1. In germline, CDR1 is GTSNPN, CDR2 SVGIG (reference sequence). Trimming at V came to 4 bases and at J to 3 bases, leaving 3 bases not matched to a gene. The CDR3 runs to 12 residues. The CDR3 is CAWNRDSYEQYF. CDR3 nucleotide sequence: TGTGCCTGGAACCGGGACAGCTACGAGCAGTACTTC.

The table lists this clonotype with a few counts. CDR3 sequence: CASSKRSVNRNEQFF. In DNA, the CDR3 is TGTGCCAGCAGCAAGCGTTCAGTAAACCGGAATGAGCAGTTCTTC. The rearrangement joins TRBV21-1 to TRBJ2-1. TRBV21-1 is marked as a pseudogene. This CDR3 is built from 15 residues.

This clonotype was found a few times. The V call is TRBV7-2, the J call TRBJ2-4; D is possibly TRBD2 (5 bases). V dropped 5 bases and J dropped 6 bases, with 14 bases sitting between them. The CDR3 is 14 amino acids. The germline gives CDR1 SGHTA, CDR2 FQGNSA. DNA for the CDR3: TGTGCCAGCAGCCCTAACGTGGGAGCAAACATTCAGTACTTC. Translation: CASSPNVGANIQYF.

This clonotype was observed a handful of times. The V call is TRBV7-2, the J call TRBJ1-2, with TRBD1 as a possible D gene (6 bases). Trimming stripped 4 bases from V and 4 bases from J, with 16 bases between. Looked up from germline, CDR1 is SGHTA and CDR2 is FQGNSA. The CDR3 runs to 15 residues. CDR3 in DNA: TGTGCCAGCAGCTCCTGGACAGTCGTTAGCTATGGCTACACCTTC. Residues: CASSSWTVVSYGYTF.

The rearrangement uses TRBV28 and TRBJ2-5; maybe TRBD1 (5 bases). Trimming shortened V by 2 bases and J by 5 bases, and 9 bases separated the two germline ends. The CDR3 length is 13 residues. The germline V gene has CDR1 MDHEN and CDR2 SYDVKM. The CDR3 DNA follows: TGTGCCAGCAGTTTAAGGGGTCACGAGACCCAGTACTTC. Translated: CASSLRGHETQYF.

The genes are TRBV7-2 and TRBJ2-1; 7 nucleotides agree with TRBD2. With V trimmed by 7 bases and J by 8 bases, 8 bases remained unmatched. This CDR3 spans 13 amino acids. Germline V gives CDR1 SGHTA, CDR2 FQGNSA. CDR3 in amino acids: CASTQRGGDEQFF. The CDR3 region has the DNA TGTGCCAGCACCCAGCGGGGAGGTGATGAGCAGTTCTTC.

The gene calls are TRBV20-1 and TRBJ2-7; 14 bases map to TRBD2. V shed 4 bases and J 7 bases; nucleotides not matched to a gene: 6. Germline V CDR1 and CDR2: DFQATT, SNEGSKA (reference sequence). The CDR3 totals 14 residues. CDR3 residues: CSATGLAGVREQYF. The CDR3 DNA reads TGCAGTGCTACGGGACTAGCGGGAGTGAGGGAGCAGTACTTC.

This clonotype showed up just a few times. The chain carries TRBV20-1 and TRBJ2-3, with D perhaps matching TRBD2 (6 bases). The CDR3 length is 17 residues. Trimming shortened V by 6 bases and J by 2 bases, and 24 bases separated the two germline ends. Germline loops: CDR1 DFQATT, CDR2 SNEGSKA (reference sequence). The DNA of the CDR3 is TGCAGTGCCCCGTCCGTGTCCCCGGGACTGATCACAGATACGCAGTATTTT. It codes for CSAPSVSPGLITDTQYF.